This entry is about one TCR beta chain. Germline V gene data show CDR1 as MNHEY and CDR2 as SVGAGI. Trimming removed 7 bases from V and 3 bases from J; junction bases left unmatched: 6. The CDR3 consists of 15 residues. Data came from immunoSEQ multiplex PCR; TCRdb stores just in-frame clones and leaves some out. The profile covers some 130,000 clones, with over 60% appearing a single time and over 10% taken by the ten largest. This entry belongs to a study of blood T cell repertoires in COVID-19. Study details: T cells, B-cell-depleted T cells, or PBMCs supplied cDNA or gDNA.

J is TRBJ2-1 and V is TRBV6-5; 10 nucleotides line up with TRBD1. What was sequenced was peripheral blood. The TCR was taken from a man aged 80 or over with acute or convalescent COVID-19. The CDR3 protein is CASTQRDRGYNEQFF. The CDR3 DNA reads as TGTGCCAGCACTCAACGGGACAGGGGCTACAATGAGCAGTTCTTC.